The sample holds many counts of the clone carrying this T cell receptor beta chain. Researchers amplified the TCR beta CDR3 regions from RNA transcripts. An initial round of RT-PCR targeting the TCR CDR3 relied on the HTBI primer set. TCRdb itself ran the multiplex PCR reads through MiXCR, one entry per CDR3 protein. The table lists roughly 350,000 distinct CDR3 sequences, about 13% of them singletons. Uncontrolled infection, other autoimmune disease, pregnancy or lactation led to exclusion. Germline-derived CDR1 and CDR2 are LNHNV and YYDKDF (reference sequence). V was trimmed by 0 bases and J by 0 bases, leaving 5 bases between them. This CDR3 comprises 14 residues. The source of the sample is a study of T cells in Graves' hyperthyroidism and ophthalmopathy.

The source is a woman aged 35 to 49 with Graves' ophthalmopathy. Sequenced sample: blood. The V gene is TRBV15, the J gene TRBJ1-1; D unclear. The CDR3: CATSRDRLNTEAFF. The CDR3 region has the DNA TGTGCCACCAGCAGAGACAGACTGAACACTGAAGCTTTCTTT.